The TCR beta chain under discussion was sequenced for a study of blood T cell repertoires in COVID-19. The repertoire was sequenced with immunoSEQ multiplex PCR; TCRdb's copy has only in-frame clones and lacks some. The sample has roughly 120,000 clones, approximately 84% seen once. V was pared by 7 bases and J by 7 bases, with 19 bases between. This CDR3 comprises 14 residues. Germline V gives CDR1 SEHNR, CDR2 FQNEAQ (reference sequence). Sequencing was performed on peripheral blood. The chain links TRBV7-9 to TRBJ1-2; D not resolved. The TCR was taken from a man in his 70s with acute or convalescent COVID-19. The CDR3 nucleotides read TGTGCCAGCACCCCCTCCACCTGGAGCTCTGGCTACACCTTC. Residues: CASTPSTWSSGYTF.